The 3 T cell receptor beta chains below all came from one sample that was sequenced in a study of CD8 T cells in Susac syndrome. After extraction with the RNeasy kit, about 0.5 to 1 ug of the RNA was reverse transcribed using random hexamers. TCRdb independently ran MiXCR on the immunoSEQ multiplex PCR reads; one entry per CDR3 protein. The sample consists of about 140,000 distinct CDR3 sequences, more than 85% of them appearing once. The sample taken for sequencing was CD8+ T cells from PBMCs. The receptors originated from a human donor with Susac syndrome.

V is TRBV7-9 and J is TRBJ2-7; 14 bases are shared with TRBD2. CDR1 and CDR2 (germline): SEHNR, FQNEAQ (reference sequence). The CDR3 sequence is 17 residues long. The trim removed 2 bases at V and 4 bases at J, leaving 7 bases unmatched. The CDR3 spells CASSLQTGLAGVYEQYF. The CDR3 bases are TGTGCCAGCAGCTTACAGACGGGACTAGCGGGAGTTTACGAGCAGTACTTC.

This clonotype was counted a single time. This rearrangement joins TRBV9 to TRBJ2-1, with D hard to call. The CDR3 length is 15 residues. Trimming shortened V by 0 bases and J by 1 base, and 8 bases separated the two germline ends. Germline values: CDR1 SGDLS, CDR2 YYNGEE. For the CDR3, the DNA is TGTGCCAGCAGCGTAGTCCCAGTTTCCTACAATGAGCAGTTCTTC. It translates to CASSVVPVSYNEQFF. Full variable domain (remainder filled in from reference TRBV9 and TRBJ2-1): DSGVTQTPKHLITATGQRVTLRCSPRSGDLSVYWYQQSLDQGLQFLIQYYNGEERAKGNILERFSAQQFPDLHSELNLSSLELGDSALYFCASSVVPVSYNEQFFGPGTRLTVL.

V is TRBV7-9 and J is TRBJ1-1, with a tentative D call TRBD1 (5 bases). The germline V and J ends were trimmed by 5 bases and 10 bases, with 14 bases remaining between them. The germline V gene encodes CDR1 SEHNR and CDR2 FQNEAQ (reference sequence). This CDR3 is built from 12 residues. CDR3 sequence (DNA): TGTGCCAGCAGCCCCGGCGGGGACGGAGCTTTCTTT. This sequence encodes CASSPGGDGAFF.